These 7 T cell receptor beta chains originate from one sample sequenced in a study of OX40 agonist ivuxolimab in advanced cancers. TCRdb's copy holds only in-frame clones and misses some; the assay was immunoSEQ multiplex PCR. This table has roughly 30,000 clones, 85% to 95% appearing once. The sample consisted of CD4+ or CD8+ T cells sorted from blood, taken in a trial of the OX40 agonist ivuxolimab. All receptors come from an adult with an advanced solid tumor such as melanoma, head and neck, liver or kidney cancer.

This sequence joins TRBV5-1 and TRBJ1-4, with no clear D. CDR3 length: 15 amino acids. The germline gives CDR1 SGHRS, CDR2 YFSETQ. V lost 0 bases, J lost 3 bases, and 9 bases lay in between. CDR3 bases: TGCGCCAGCAGCTTGGTTGGAGGGCCTAATGAAAAACTGTTTTTT. Translating it yields CASSLVGGPNEKLFF.

The chain links TRBV11-2 to TRBJ2-7, with TRBD2 matching 11 bases. With 3 bases clipped from V and 3 bases from J, the junction kept 1 base outside the gene matches. Germline assignment: CDR1 SGHAT and CDR2 FQNNGV. The CDR3 consists of 14 residues. In nucleotides, the CDR3 is TGTGCCAGCAGCTTCGGGACTAGCGGCTACGAGCAGTACTTC. Protein product: CASSFGTSGYEQYF. Filled out from reference TRBV11-2 and TRBJ2-7, the complete variable domain reads EAGVAQSPRYKIIEKRQSVAFWCNPISGHATLYWYQQILGQGPKLLIQFQNNGVVDDSQLPKDRFSAERLKGVDSTLKIQPAKLEDSAVYLCASSFGTSGYEQYFGPGTRLTVT.

Only one count was recorded for this clone. This chain joins TRBV4-1 and TRBJ2-5; TRBD1 agrees at 8 bases. This CDR3 has 14 amino acids. V shed 3 bases and J 2 bases; nucleotides not matched to a gene: 2. CDR1 MGHRA and CDR2 YSYEKL come from the germline V gene. As DNA, the CDR3 is TGCGCCAGCAGCCAGAACAGGGGGCAAGAGACCCAGTACTTC. This gives the protein CASSQNRGQETQYF.

The gene calls are TRBV4-1 and TRBJ2-7, with D maybe TRBD1 (6 bases). CDR3 length: 14 residues. Germline V gene lookup returns CDR1 MGHRA and CDR2 YSYEKL. V lost 5 bases, J lost 4 bases, and 15 bases lay in between. The DNA for the CDR3 is TGCGCCAGCAGCTACAGGGACCGAGGATACGAGCAGTACTTC. Residues: CASSYRDRGYEQYF.

The chain uses TRBV7-6 and TRBJ2-1; D unresolved. With 6 bases removed from V and 4 bases from J, the gap between germline ends came to 13 bases. CDR3 length: 14 residues. CDR1 and CDR2 from the germline V gene are SGHVS and FNYEAQ. The CDR3 sequence: CASSYPMGYNEQFF. The CDR3, as DNA: TGTGCCAGCAGTTACCCGATGGGGTACAATGAGCAGTTCTTC.

This rearrangement joins TRBV5-1 to TRBJ2-1; no definite D call. V was cut by 3 bases and J by 8 bases, with 9 bases left in between. CDR1 is SGHRS and CDR2 is YFSETQ in the germline V gene. This CDR3 is built from 12 residues. This CDR3 is CASSSYGDEQFF. CDR3 nucleotides: TGCGCCAGCAGCTCGTACGGTGATGAGCAGTTCTTC.

The chain combines TRBV19 with TRBJ2-3; no reliable D call. The CDR3 sequence is 12 residues long. Germline CDR1 LNHDA, CDR2 SQIVND (reference sequence). The V end lost 1 base, the J end lost 4 bases, and 3 bases lay between the germline ends. Here the CDR3 reads CASSIASDTQYF. CDR3 coding DNA: TGTGCCAGTAGTATAGCCTCAGATACGCAGTATTTT.